The 13 T cell receptor beta chains listed next were all sequenced from one sample in a study of shared clonotypes between healthy human individuals. Produced via immunoSEQ multiplex PCR; TCRdb's table is partial and in-frame only. The data show roughly 550,000 clones, with roughly 95% seen just once and 0.11% held by the top ten. The naive CD8 subset, CD45RO-negative cells positively selected for CCR7, excluded terminally differentiated effector memory CD45RA+ cells. The sample taken for sequencing was naive CD8+ T cells sorted from blood. The receptors stem from a woman aged 25 to 39 in good health.

This CDR3 reads CASSYGQGSDGYTF. The CDR3 region has the DNA TGTGCCAGCAGTTACGGGCAGGGGTCGGATGGCTACACCTTC. The V and J genes are TRBV6-5 and TRBJ1-2, with D perhaps matching TRBD1 (6 bases). The CDR3 extends over 14 amino acids. Trimming left V 2 bases short and J 6 bases short, with 13 bases between. The germline CDR1 and CDR2 sequences are MNHEY and SVGAGI.

The chain combines TRBV11-1 with TRBJ2-5, with 9 bases that match TRBD2. The junction had 5 bases not matched to a gene; V was cut back by 5 bases and J by 1 base. Germline V CDR1 and CDR2: SGHAT, FQDESV (reference sequence). CDR3 length: 15 amino acids. Here the CDR3 DNA reads TGTGCCAGCAGCCTTAGCGGGAGCCCCCAAGAGACCCAGTACTTC. Amino acid sequence: CASSLSGSPQETQYF.

V usage is TRBV5-1 and J usage is TRBJ2-7; TRBD2 matches 7 bases. Germline V CDR1 and CDR2: SGHRS, YFSETQ. Trimming removed 5 bases from V and 0 bases from J; junction bases left unmatched: 8. The CDR3 is made up of 15 amino acids. The CDR3 protein is CASRAGLMSSYEQYF. The DNA for the CDR3 is TGCGCCAGCAGAGCGGGACTCATGAGCTCCTACGAGCAGTACTTC.

This clone was seen a few times. This chain links TRBV2 with TRBJ1-5; D unclear. CDR3 size: 12 residues. From germline, CDR1 is SNHLY and CDR2 FYNNEI. V was cut by 4 bases and J by 6 bases, with 7 bases left in between. In DNA form, the CDR3 reads TGTGCCAGCAGTGTAGTGGGTCAGCCCCAGCATTTT. It codes for CASSVVGQPQHF.

The rearrangement joins TRBV5-4 to TRBJ2-7; TRBD2 is a possible D gene (5 bases). The length of the CDR3 is 15 residues. Germline CDR1 reads SGHNT; CDR2 reads YYREEE (reference sequence). V was shortened by 0 bases and J by 3 bases, with 13 bases between the two germline ends. CDR3: CASSLVGSPLYEQYF. The CDR3 DNA reads as TGTGCCAGCAGCTTGGTAGGGAGTCCCCTCTACGAGCAGTACTTC.

This clone came up once. The chain carries TRBV10-3 and TRBJ2-1, with TRBD2 matching over 8 bases. The V segment lost 7 bases and the J segment 6 bases; nucleotides outside the gene matches: 5. Germline V gene lookup returns CDR1 ENHRY and CDR2 SYGVKD. The CDR3 loop spans 13 amino acids. This CDR3 is CAITSGGLNEQFF. CDR3 coding DNA: TGTGCCATCACCTCGGGAGGGCTCAATGAGCAGTTCTTC.

V usage is TRBV9 and J usage is TRBJ2-4; no clear D gene. This CDR3 spans 18 amino acids. CDR1 is SGDLS and CDR2 is YYNGEE in the germline V gene. Trimming cost V 3 bases and J 0 bases, with 19 bases left between them. In DNA, the CDR3 is TGTGCCAGCAGCGACGCTCAAAGGGATGTATTAGCCAAAAACATTCAGTACTTC. This gives the protein CASSDAQRDVLAKNIQYF.

This rearrangement joins TRBV28 to TRBJ2-6; the match to TRBD1 covers 11 bases. Germline V gene sequence: CDR1 MDHEN, CDR2 SYDVKM. This CDR3 is 19 amino acids long. J was trimmed by 1 base and V by 5 bases; bases with no gene match: 10. The CDR3 bases are TGTGCCAGCAGTCCGGCCCCGGGACAGGGGGTTTCTGGGGCCAACGTCCTGACTTTC. Translation gives CASSPAPGQGVSGANVLTF.

The chain employs TRBV6-5 and TRBJ1-1; D call uncertain. V gave up 7 bases and J gave up 0 bases, with 15 bases separating them. Germline V gene sequence: CDR1 MNHEY, CDR2 SVGAGI. The CDR3 contains 15 residues. In nucleotides, the CDR3 is TGTGCCAGCACTCAGGCGTCCCCCATGAACACTGAAGCTTTCTTT. Its translation: CASTQASPMNTEAFF.

The chain links TRBV14 to TRBJ2-7; the D is unclear. Germline V lookup: CDR1 SGHDN, CDR2 FVKESK. V lost 1 base and J lost 1, with 20 bases in between. CDR3 length: 18 amino acids. The CDR3 DNA follows: TGTGCCAGCAGCCAAGCACGAAACTTCGGGTCCTTTTCCTACGAGCAGTACTTC. Amino acids: CASSQARNFGSFSYEQYF.

This clone was detected a few times. The genes are TRBV5-1 and TRBJ1-1; D is possibly TRBD1 (5 bases). The CDR3 has 12 amino acids. V shed 5 bases and J shed 7 bases, with 12 bases lying between them. Germline-derived CDR1 and CDR2 are SGHRS and YFSETQ. The CDR3 region is CASRPTRGEAFF. The CDR3 DNA reads TGCGCCAGCAGACCCACGAGGGGTGAAGCTTTCTTT.

V is TRBV6-5 and J is TRBJ2-5; D remains unclear. Between the trimmed V and J ends, which lost 6 bases and 2 bases, there was a span of 13 bases. The CDR3 covers 14 residues. Looked up from germline, CDR1 is MNHEY and CDR2 is SVGAGI. CDR3 sequence (DNA): TGTGCCAGCAGCCACCCGACGAGGCAAGAGACCCAGTACTTC. Its translation: CASSHPTRQETQYF.

DNA for the CDR3: TGCAGTGCCATAGGGGGCTACGAGCAGTACTTC. As protein: CSAIGGYEQYF. V is TRBV20-1 and J is TRBJ2-7; a weak D match, TRBD1 (6 bases). V was shortened by 6 bases and J by 3 bases, with 9 bases between the two germline ends. Germline lookup yields CDR1 DFQATT and CDR2 SNEGSKA (reference sequence). The CDR3 has 11 amino acids.